These T cell receptor beta chains were read from a single sample in a study of T cells after yellow fever vaccination. TCRdb fed the 5' RACE reads into MiXCR, producing one record per CDR3 protein. The repertoire holds 250,000 to 300,000 distinct CDR3 sequences, with around 4.9% as singletons. Sequenced material: CD4+ T cells sorted from PBMCs, taken on the day of the yellow fever booster vaccination. The receptors were sampled from a man younger than 35 who received the YFV17D yellow fever vaccine. Each CDR3 is given with its conserved first and last residue. The D gene is left open where the match is weak. Size tells how often a clone was seen (once, few, many) or the class of an expanded clone, and some rows leave it out.

d_call: TRBD1; j_call: TRBJ2-3; v_call: TRBV2; clone_size: many; cdr3_nt: TGTGCCAGCAAGCCGGGACAGGGGCCCACAGATACGCAGTATTTT; cdr3_aa: CASKPGQGPTDTQYF
d_call: -; j_call: TRBJ1-1; v_call: TRBV4-1; clone_size: few; cdr3_nt: TGCGCCAGCAGCACGCGGGGGGCTTTGGGCACTGAAGCTTTCTTT; cdr3_aa: CASSTRGALGTEAFF
d_call: -; j_call: TRBJ2-1; v_call: TRBV12-3/TRBV12-4; clone_size: many; cdr3_nt: TGTGCCAGCAACCATAGGCGAGTATCCTACAATGAGCAGTTCTTC; cdr3_aa: CASNHRRVSYNEQFF
d_call: -; j_call: TRBJ1-1; v_call: TRBV2; clone_size: -; cdr3_nt: TGTGCCAGCAGTGACGAGGGTAGTGACACTGAAGCTTTCTTT; cdr3_aa: CASSDEGSDTEAFF
d_call: -; j_call: TRBJ1-3; v_call: TRBV9; clone_size: few; cdr3_nt: TGTGCCAGCAGCCCAGACAGACCCAGAAACACCATATATTTT; cdr3_aa: CASSPDRPRNTIYF
d_call: TRBD1; j_call: TRBJ2-1; v_call: TRBV24-1; clone_size: few; cdr3_nt: TGTGCCACCAGTACCGGGGACAGGGGCCTCCAAGATGAGCAGTTCTTC; cdr3_aa: CATSTGDRGLQDEQFF
d_call: -; j_call: TRBJ2-3; v_call: TRBV29-1; clone_size: few; cdr3_nt: TGCAGCGTTGACGAACAGGGTACAGATACGCAGTATTTT; cdr3_aa: CSVDEQGTDTQYF
d_call: -; j_call: TRBJ1-5; v_call: TRBV6-6; clone_size: few; cdr3_nt: TGTGCCAGCAACGGGGATGGAAATCAGCCCCAGCATTTT; cdr3_aa: CASNGDGNQPQHF
d_call: -; j_call: TRBJ1-2; v_call: TRBV5-1; clone_size: many; cdr3_nt: TGCGCCAGCAGCTTGGGGGTGACAGAGATCCATGGCTACACCTTC; cdr3_aa: CASSLGVTEIHGYTF
d_call: -; j_call: TRBJ1-1; v_call: TRBV20-1; clone_size: -; cdr3_nt: TGCAGTGCCAGAAGGGGGGGGACTAACACTGAAGCTTTCTTT; cdr3_aa: CSARRGGTNTEAFF
d_call: TRBD1; j_call: TRBJ2-3; v_call: TRBV5-1; clone_size: many; cdr3_nt: TGCGCCAGCAGAGAGGACAGGGGGCCTGGAGATACGCAGTATTTT; cdr3_aa: CASREDRGPGDTQYF
d_call: TRBD2; j_call: TRBJ2-3; v_call: TRBV24-1; clone_size: many; cdr3_nt: TGTGCCACCAGTGATTCCGTAGCGGGAATGGGAGATACGCAGTATTTT; cdr3_aa: CATSDSVAGMGDTQYF
d_call: TRBD2; j_call: TRBJ2-2; v_call: TRBV5-1; clone_size: -; cdr3_nt: TGCGCCAGCAGCTGGGAGCGGGGTCGCACCGGGGAGCTGTTTTTT; cdr3_aa: CASSWERGRTGELFF
d_call: -; j_call: TRBJ2-6; v_call: TRBV7-8; clone_size: many; cdr3_nt: TGTGCCAGCAGCCAGAGGGAGCGGAGCTCTGGGGCCAACGTCCTGACTTTC; cdr3_aa: CASSQRERSSGANVLTF
d_call: -; j_call: TRBJ1-6; v_call: TRBV20-1; clone_size: many; cdr3_nt: TGCAGTGCTAGAGTGGAGGGCGGCTTGAGTAATTCACCCCTCCACTTT; cdr3_aa: CSARVEGGLSNSPLHF
d_call: -; j_call: TRBJ2-7; v_call: TRBV19; clone_size: -; cdr3_nt: TGTGCTTCAGGGGCGGACTACGAGCAGTACTTC; cdr3_aa: CASGADYEQYF
d_call: TRBD1; j_call: TRBJ2-5; v_call: TRBV18; clone_size: -; cdr3_nt: TGTGCCAGCTCACCGGACACAGGGGAAGAGACCCAGTACTTC; cdr3_aa: CASSPDTGEETQYF
d_call: TRBD1; j_call: TRBJ1-6; v_call: TRBV3-1; clone_size: few; cdr3_nt: TGTGCCAGCAAGAGAGGACAGGGAGTTTCACCCCTCCACTTT; cdr3_aa: CASKRGQGVSPLHF
d_call: TRBD2; j_call: TRBJ2-3; v_call: TRBV20-1; clone_size: -; cdr3_nt: TGCAGTGCTAGGCAACACGGGGGGAACCCAGATACGCAGTATTTT; cdr3_aa: CSARQHGGNPDTQYF
d_call: -; j_call: TRBJ2-7; v_call: TRBV10-3; clone_size: many; cdr3_nt: TGTGCCATCAGTGACTCGACAGGCAACCCCTACGAGCAGTACTTC; cdr3_aa: CAISDSTGNPYEQYF
d_call: TRBD2; j_call: TRBJ2-5; v_call: TRBV4-3; clone_size: -; cdr3_nt: TGCGCCAGCAGCCAAGCCACGGCGAGAGGGATACAGGCTACCGGGAGGGAGACCCAGTACTTC; cdr3_aa: CASSQATARGIQATGRETQYF
d_call: -; j_call: TRBJ1-1; v_call: TRBV7-2; clone_size: few; cdr3_nt: TGTGCCAGCGGACCCGGATATGGGATGGCTTTCTTT; cdr3_aa: CASGPGYGMAFF
d_call: TRBD1; j_call: TRBJ1-1; v_call: TRBV28; clone_size: -; cdr3_nt: TGTGCCAGCAGTTTCCCGGGGACAGTGAACACTGAAGCTTTCTTT; cdr3_aa: CASSFPGTVNTEAFF
d_call: TRBD1; j_call: TRBJ2-7; v_call: TRBV10-3; clone_size: few; cdr3_nt: TGTGCCATCAACGACAGGGGGGTAAGGGAGCAGTACTTC; cdr3_aa: CAINDRGVREQYF